This TCR beta chain was identified during a study of beta chain features in type 1 diabetes. The sequenced template was cDNA made from the entire isolated RNA. Some clones are missing from TCRdb's copy, which holds only in-frame ones; the method was immunoSEQ multiplex PCR. Counted here are about 620,000 clones, around 15% occurring once; the ten biggest clones make up about 0.086%. V lost 7 bases to trimming and J lost 2 bases, with 6 bases between them. This CDR3 is built from 13 residues. In germline, CDR1 is MDHEN, CDR2 SYDVKM. The receptor was derived from a man aged 18 to 30 in good health. This sequence joins TRBV28 and TRBJ2-6; no clear D gene. Specimen: naive CD4+ T cells from blood. The CDR3 DNA follows: TGTGCCAGCAAAAGGGCTGGGGCCAACGTCCTGACTTTC. As protein: CASKRAGANVLTF.